This T cell receptor (beta chain) was found in a study of blood T cell repertoires in COVID-19. Germline V CDR1 and CDR2: SGHRS, YFSETQ. Trimming removed 0 bases at V and 8 bases at J, with 11 bases between. CDR3 length equals 13 residues. This clone was detected only once. Profiling relied on immunoSEQ multiplex PCR, and the TCRdb table lists in-frame clones only, not all of them. The sample includes 180,000 or so clones, around four fifths of them seen just once. Material for sequencing was PBMCs or T cells enriched from blood (not recorded which). The receptor was isolated from a woman in her sixties who had recovered from COVID-19. The chain employs TRBV5-1 and TRBJ1-1, with a weak D call TRBD1 (5 bases). CDR3 nucleotide sequence: TGCGCCAGCAGCTTGGCCCCAGGGCTCGAAGCTTTCTTT. This codes for CASSLAPGLEAFF. The whole variable domain, remainder taken from reference TRBV5-1 and TRBJ1-1, is KAGVTQTPRYLIKTRGQQVTLSCSPISGHRSVSWYQQTPGQGLQFLFEYFSETQRNKGNFPGRFSGRQFSNSRSEMNVSTLELGDSALYLCASSLAPGLEAFFGQGTRLTVV.